The T cell receptor (beta chain) described here comes from a study of blood T cell repertoires in COVID-19. Study-level background: Researchers got acute and convalescent COVID-19 samples from the United States, Italy and Spain.

Per germline, CDR1 SGHTA and CDR2 FQGNSA. The CDR3 length is 16 residues. V lost 1 base and J 6 bases, leaving 18 bases between the germline ends. Using immunoSEQ multiplex PCR, the repertoire was profiled, and TCRdb retains in-frame clones only, with some absent. Of about 160,000 clones listed, roughly 88% are singletons. V gene TRBV7-2 combines with J gene TRBJ1-2, with D tentatively TRBD1 (6 bases). The specimen sequenced was peripheral blood. The receptor was isolated from a woman aged 80 or over with active or convalescent COVID-19. The CDR3 sequence: CASSLGGMGARNGYTF. As DNA, the CDR3 is TGTGCCAGCAGCTTAGGAGGAATGGGGGCGAGAAATGGCTACACCTTC.